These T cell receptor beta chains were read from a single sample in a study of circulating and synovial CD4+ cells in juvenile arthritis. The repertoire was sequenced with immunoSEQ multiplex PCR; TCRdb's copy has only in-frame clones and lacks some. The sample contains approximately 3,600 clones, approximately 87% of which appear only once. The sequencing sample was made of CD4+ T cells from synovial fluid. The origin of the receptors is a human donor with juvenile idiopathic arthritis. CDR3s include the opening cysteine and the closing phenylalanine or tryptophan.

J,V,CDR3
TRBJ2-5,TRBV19,CASSIDRGTQYF
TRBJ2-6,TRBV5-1,CASGPGAGGANVLTF
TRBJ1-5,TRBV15,CATGDQPQHF
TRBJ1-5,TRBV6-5,CASSGAMGNQPQHF
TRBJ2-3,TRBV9,CASSAGGSEYF
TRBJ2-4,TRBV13,CASSQATRKNIQYF
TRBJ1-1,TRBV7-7,CASSPTGLNTEAFF
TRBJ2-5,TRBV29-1,CSSGQGRGRETQYF
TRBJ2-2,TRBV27,CASKPISGNTGELFF
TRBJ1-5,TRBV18,CASTTTGIDQPQHF
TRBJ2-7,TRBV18,CASSPYPGTIYEQYF
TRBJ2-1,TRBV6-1,CASRVAGGPINEQFF
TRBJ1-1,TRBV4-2,CASSRTLNTEAFF
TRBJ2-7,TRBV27,CASSLRSGVNEQYF
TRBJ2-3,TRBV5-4,CASSKTSGWTDTQYF
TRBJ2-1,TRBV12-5,CASGTSGIDEQFF